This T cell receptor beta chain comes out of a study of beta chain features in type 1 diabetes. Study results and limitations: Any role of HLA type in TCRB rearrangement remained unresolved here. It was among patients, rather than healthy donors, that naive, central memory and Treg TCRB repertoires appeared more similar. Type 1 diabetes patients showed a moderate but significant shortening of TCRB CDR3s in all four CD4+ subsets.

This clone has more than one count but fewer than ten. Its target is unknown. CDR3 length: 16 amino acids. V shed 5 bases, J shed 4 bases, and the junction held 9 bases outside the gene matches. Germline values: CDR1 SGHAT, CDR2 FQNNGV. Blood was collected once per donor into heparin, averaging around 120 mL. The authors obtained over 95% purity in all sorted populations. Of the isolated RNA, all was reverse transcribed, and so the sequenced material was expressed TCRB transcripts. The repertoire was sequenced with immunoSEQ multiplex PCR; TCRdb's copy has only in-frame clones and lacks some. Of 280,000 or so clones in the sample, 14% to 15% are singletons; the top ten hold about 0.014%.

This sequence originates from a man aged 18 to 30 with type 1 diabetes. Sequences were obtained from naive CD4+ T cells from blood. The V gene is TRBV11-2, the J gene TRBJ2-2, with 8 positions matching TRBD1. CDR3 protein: CASSRRTGSATGELFF. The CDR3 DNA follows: TGTGCCAGCAGCCGTCGGACAGGGTCCGCCACCGGGGAGCTGTTTTTT.